These T cell receptor beta chains were read from a single sample in a study of blood T cell repertoires in COVID-19. Libraries were prepared by immunoSEQ multiplex PCR; TCRdb keeps only in-frame clonotypes and omits some of them. The sample lists under 90,000 clones, 70% to 90% occurring once. The specimen sequenced was peripheral blood. Receptors originate from a woman between 45 and 65 years old with COVID-19, enrolled during active disease. Each CDR3 is given with its conserved first and last residue. D genes are given only for firm matches. Size values are once, few and many counts, or a class for expanded clones, and some rows have none.

TRBV5-4,TRBD2,TRBJ2-3,.,TGTGCCAGCAGCCGACCGACTAGCGGGAGGGCCCCAGATACGCAGTATTTT,CASSRPTSGRAPDTQYF
TRBV5-6,TRBD1,TRBJ2-2,.,TGTGCCAGCAGCTTGCAGGGACAGGGGGCCGGGGAGCTGTTTTTT,CASSLQGQGAGELFF
TRBV7-2,.,TRBJ2-7,.,TGTGCCAGCAGCCCCAGGTTTGTCTCCTACGAGCAGTACTTC,CASSPRFVSYEQYF
TRBV4-2,TRBD1,TRBJ2-6,.,TGTGCCAGCAGCCTTCAGGGGGATGGGGCCAACGTCCTGACTTTC,CASSLQGDGANVLTF
TRBV7-3,.,TRBJ1-1,.,TGTGCCAGCAGCTCGACAGTTGGACCCCCTTTCTTT,CASSSTVGPPFF
TRBV16,.,TRBJ1-3,.,TGTGCCAGCAGCCCCACTCGGGGGGCGGACACCATATATTTT,CASSPTRGADTIYF
TRBV6-6,.,TRBJ2-7,.,TGTGCCAGCAGTTACTTGACAGAGGTCGAGCAGTACTTC,CASSYLTEVEQYF
TRBV5-6,TRBD1,TRBJ2-5,.,TGTGCCAGCAGCACGAGACCGGGACAGGGACAAGAGACCCAGTACTTC,CASSTRPGQGQETQYF
TRBV28,TRBD1,TRBJ2-1,.,TGTGCCAGCAGTGACCCGGCTATTCGGGACAGGGGGCCAAGTGAGCAGTTCTTC,CASSDPAIRDRGPSEQFF
TRBV4-2,TRBD1,TRBJ1-1,.,TGTGCCAGCAGCTCCCCGACCGGGACAGGCCAAAGATTGAACACTGAAGCTTTCTTT,CASSSPTGTGQRLNTEAFF
TRBV19,.,TRBJ1-2,.,TGTGCCAGTACCATCAACAGTTTACGAAGTGGCTACACCTTC,CASTINSLRSGYTF
TRBV6-5,.,TRBJ1-3,.,TGCCTGGACAGCTTTTTGAGCTCTGGAAACACCATATATTTT,CLDSFLSSGNTIYF
TRBV5-1,TRBD1,TRBJ1-2,.,TGCGCCAGCAGCATCGAGGGGGCGGCTGGCTACACCTTC,CASSIEGAAGYTF
TRBV7-8,.,TRBJ2-7,.,TGTGCCAGCAGCTTGGCCGGGACTGGCCCTCCGGACTTC,CASSLAGTGPPDF
TRBV27,.,TRBJ1-1,.,TGTGCCAGCCGGGGGGGAATGGTAGCTGAAGCTTTCTTT,CASRGGMVAEAFF
TRBV6-6,TRBD2,TRBJ2-1,.,TGTGCCAGCTTGGGACTAGCGGATTACAATGAGCAGTTCTTC,CASLGLADYNEQFF
TRBV28,TRBD2,TRBJ2-1,.,TGTGCCAGCAGTTCCCGGACTAGCGGGAGGCCGGGTGAGCAGTTCTTC,CASSSRTSGRPGEQFF
TRBV3-1/TRBV3-2,TRBD1,TRBJ2-7,.,TGTGCCAGCAGCCAACGTTCCGGGACAGGGCAGTCCTACGAGCAGTACTTC,CASSQRSGTGQSYEQYF
TRBV29-1,.,TRBJ1-2,.,TGCAGCGTCTCGGGCGGGTCGGGGTATGGCTACACCTTC,CSVSGGSGYGYTF
TRBV28,TRBD1,TRBJ1-2,.,TGTGCCAGCAGTCCAACACAGGGGGCGATGAGCTATGGCTACACCTTC,CASSPTQGAMSYGYTF
TRBV10-3,.,TRBJ1-2,.,TGTGCCATCAGTGAGGCAGGGGTCTGGGCGAACTATGGCTACACCTTC,CAISEAGVWANYGYTF
TRBV2,TRBD1,TRBJ1-2,.,TGTGCCAGCGACCGGGACAGGGCTAACTATGGCTACACCTTC,CASDRDRANYGYTF
TRBV5-1,TRBD1,TRBJ1-1,.,TGCGCCAGCAGCCTGGGACAGGGACTTGGGAACACTGAAGCTTTCTTT,CASSLGQGLGNTEAFF
TRBV6-1,TRBD1,TRBJ1-2,once,TGTGCCAGCACTGAACCAGGGGGCGGGTATGGCTACACCTTC,CASTEPGGGYGYTF
TRBV19,TRBD2,TRBJ2-5,.,TGTGCCAGTAGTACTGGACTAGCGGGAGGAGAGACCCAGTACTTC,CASSTGLAGGETQYF
TRBV27,.,TRBJ1-2,.,TGTGCCAGCAGTTTGGGGACAACCAACTATGGCTACACCTTC,CASSLGTTNYGYTF